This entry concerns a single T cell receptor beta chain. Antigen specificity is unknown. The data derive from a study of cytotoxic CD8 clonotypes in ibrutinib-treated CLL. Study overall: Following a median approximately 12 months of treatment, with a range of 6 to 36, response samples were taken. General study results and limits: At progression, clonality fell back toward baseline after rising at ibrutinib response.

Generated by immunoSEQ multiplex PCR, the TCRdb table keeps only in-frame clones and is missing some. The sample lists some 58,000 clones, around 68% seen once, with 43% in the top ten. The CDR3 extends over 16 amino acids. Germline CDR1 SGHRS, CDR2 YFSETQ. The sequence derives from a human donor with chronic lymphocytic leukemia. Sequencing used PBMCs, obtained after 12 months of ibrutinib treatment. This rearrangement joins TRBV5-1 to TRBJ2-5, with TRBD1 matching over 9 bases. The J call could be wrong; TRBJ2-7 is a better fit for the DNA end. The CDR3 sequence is CASSLQPDRGLYEQYF. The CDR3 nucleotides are TGCGCCAGCAGCTTGCAGCCGGACAGGGGTCTTTACGAGCAGTACTTC.